This TCR beta chain was captured by sequencing in a study of OX40 agonist ivuxolimab in advanced cancers. With respect to this clone: Antigen: not known.

On cycle 4 day 1 and cycle 7 day 1, as well as at baseline, blood was sampled. Measured with immunoSEQ multiplex PCR; TCRdb has only the in-frame clones, and not every one. The data show tens of thousands of clones, 84% seen once. Study-wide findings and caveats: Relatively little clonal expansion, among the lowest observed, appeared in partial responders at 0.1-3.0 mg/kg.

This CDR3 region has 14 residues. Trimming removed 3 bases from V and 4 bases from J, with 11 bases in between. The germline V gene has CDR1 SGDLS and CDR2 YYNGEE. The genes are TRBV9 and TRBJ1-3; D uncertain. The sequences come from CD4+ or CD8+ T cells sorted from blood, collected in a trial of the OX40 agonist ivuxolimab. The TCR sequence derives from an adult with an advanced solid tumor such as melanoma, head and neck, liver or kidney cancer. CDR3 coding DNA: TGTGCCAGCAGCGAGGAGGTCTCGGGAAACACCATATATTTT. Translating it yields CASSEEVSGNTIYF.